This TCR beta chain comes out of a study of OX40 agonist ivuxolimab in advanced cancers. The overall study: Among those enrolled, mean age was around 55 years (range about 20 to 79) and 82.7% were male.

From germline, CDR1 is MDHEN and CDR2 SYDVKM. Trimming removed 5 bases at V and 4 bases at J, with 11 bases between. The length of the CDR3 is 14 residues. Overall study results and limits: Certain nonresponders likewise exhibited a low normalized T-cell clonal expansion.

Produced via immunoSEQ multiplex PCR; TCRdb's table is partial and in-frame only. The sample lists 65,000 to 70,000 clones, more than 75% occurring once. As regards this clone: What it binds is unknown.

The rearrangement links TRBV28 to TRBJ2-2; D may be TRBD2 (6 bases). The TCR was taken from an adult with an advanced solid tumor such as melanoma, head and neck, liver or kidney cancer. This specimen was CD4+ or CD8+ T cells sorted from blood, taken in a trial of the OX40 agonist ivuxolimab. CDR3 amino acids: CASSVGGGTGELFF. CDR3 sequence (DNA): TGTGCCAGCAGTGTCGGGGGTGGCACCGGGGAGCTGTTTTTT.